This T cell receptor (beta chain) was found in a study of blood T cell repertoires in COVID-19. Study-wide background: Acute and convalescent COVID-19 samples came from the United States, Italy and Spain. Sources were T cells, B-cell-depleted T cells, or PBMCs; the material itself was cDNA or gDNA.

Germline loops: CDR1 LGHDT, CDR2 YNNKEL (reference sequence). This CDR3 has 12 residues. V lost 4 bases to trimming and J lost 3 bases, with 7 bases between them. In regard to this clone: Other DNA sequences in the same sample also yield this CDR3.

Generated by immunoSEQ multiplex PCR, the TCRdb table keeps only in-frame clones and is missing some. Of around 170,000 clones in the sample, about 80% were seen once. The chain joins TRBV3-1 (or the pseudogene TRBV3-2) to TRBJ2-7, with D unclear. Sample: PBMCs or T cells enriched from blood (not recorded which). This sequence originates from a man in his fifties who had recovered from COVID-19. In nucleotides, the CDR3 is TGTGCCAGCAGCCTCTCCGGCTACGAGCAGTACTTC. The encoded protein is CASSLSGYEQYF.